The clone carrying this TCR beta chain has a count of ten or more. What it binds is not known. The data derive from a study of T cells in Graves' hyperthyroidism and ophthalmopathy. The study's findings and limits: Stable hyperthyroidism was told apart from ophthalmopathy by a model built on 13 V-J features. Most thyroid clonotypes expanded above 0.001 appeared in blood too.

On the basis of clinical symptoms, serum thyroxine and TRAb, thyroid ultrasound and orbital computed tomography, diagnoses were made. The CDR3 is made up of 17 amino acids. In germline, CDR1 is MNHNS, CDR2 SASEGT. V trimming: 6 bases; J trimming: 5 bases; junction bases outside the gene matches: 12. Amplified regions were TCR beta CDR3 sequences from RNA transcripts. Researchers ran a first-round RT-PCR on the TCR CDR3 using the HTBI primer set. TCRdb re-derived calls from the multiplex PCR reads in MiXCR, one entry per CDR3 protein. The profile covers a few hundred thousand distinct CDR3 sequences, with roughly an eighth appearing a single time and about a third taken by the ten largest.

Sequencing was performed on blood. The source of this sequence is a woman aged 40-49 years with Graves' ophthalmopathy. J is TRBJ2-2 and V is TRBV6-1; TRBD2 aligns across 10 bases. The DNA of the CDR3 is TGTGCCAGCAGCCCGAATAGTAGCGGGAGGAAGACCGGGGAGCTGTTTTTT. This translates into CASSPNSSGRKTGELFF.